These 13 T cell receptor beta chains came from one sample sequenced in a study of cytomegalovirus exposure and HLA in healthy donors. The PCR ran on 60 Vbeta and 13 Jbeta primers. Clones were read by immunoSEQ multiplex PCR, and TCRdb kept only the in-frame ones, dropping some. The sample consists of around 100,000 clones, around three quarters of them appearing once. The sequenced material came from PBMCs. Receptor source: a man between 45 and 60 years old in good health and CMV-seropositive.

The chain carries TRBV5-1 and TRBJ1-2, with D maybe TRBD1 (6 bases). The CDR3 spans 16 residues. Deletions cut 0 bases from V and 3 bases from J, with 15 bases between. From germline, CDR1 is SGHRS and CDR2 YFSETQ. CDR3 protein: CASSLERGARDYGYTF. The DNA for the CDR3 is TGCGCCAGCAGCTTGGAGCGGGGGGCGAGGGACTATGGCTACACCTTC.

The genes are TRBV5-1 and TRBJ1-1, with a weak D call TRBD1 (5 bases). Germline lookup yields CDR1 SGHRS and CDR2 YFSETQ. V lost 3 bases to trimming and J lost 4 bases, with 10 bases between them. The CDR3 totals 13 residues. The CDR3 DNA reads as TGCGCCAGCAGCTCGGTGGGGGGCACTGAAGCTTTCTTT. This gives the protein CASSSVGGTEAFF.

The chain has TRBV7-6 and TRBJ1-6; D is undetermined. Germline V gene sequence: CDR1 SGHVS, CDR2 FNYEAQ. The CDR3 is 17 residues long. Trimming removed 0 bases at V and 8 bases at J, with 17 bases between. The CDR3 is CASSLALRAGKHSPLHF. In DNA form, the CDR3 reads TGTGCCAGCAGCTTAGCACTGCGGGCGGGGAAACATTCACCCCTCCACTTT.

The V and J genes are TRBV4-2 and TRBJ2-3; 9 bases match TRBD2. The CDR3 has 17 residues. The germline CDR1 and CDR2 sequences are LGHNA and YNFKEQ. Trimming at V came to 1 base and at J to 1 base, leaving 6 bases not matched to a gene. CDR3 sequence: CASSQGAVAGGTDTQYF. The CDR3 DNA sequence: TGTGCCAGCAGCCAAGGAGCGGTAGCGGGGGGCACAGATACGCAGTATTTT.

This chain links TRBV5-6 with TRBJ1-1; tentative D call: TRBD1 (5 bases). CDR1 and CDR2 from the germline V gene are SGHDT and YYEEEE. Trimming removed 3 bases at V and 6 bases at J, with 15 bases between. This CDR3 is 14 amino acids long. DNA of the CDR3: TGTGCCAGCAGCTGGAGAGGGTCGGGGGCTGAAGCTTTCTTT. It specifies CASSWRGSGAEAFF.

This clone was detected only a few times. This chain links TRBV5-1 with TRBJ1-3; TRBD1 might be the D (6 bases). There are 16 residues in the CDR3. The germline V and J ends were trimmed by 1 base and 0 bases, with 11 bases remaining between them. Germline CDR1 SGHRS, CDR2 YFSETQ. Here the CDR3 reads CASSLQGTRSGNTIYF. The CDR3 bases are TGCGCCAGCAGCTTGCAGGGGACCCGCTCTGGAAACACCATATATTTT.

This clone was picked up a small number of times. This chain joins TRBV18 and TRBJ2-7, with TRBD2 matching 10 bases. The length of the CDR3 is 14 residues. Looked up from germline, CDR1 is KGHSH and CDR2 is LQKENI. Germline trimming cut 3 bases from V and 6 bases from J; bases unmatched to any gene: 5. CDR3 amino acids: CASSPEREGREQYF. Written as DNA, the CDR3 is TGTGCCAGCTCACCGGAGCGGGAGGGCCGCGAGCAGTACTTC. Full variable domain (remainder filled in from reference TRBV18 and TRBJ2-7): NAGVMQNPRHLVRRRGQEARLRCSPMKGHSHVYWYRQLPEEGLKFMVYLQKENIIDESGMPKERFSAEFPKEGPSILRIQQVVRGDSAAYFCASSPEREGREQYFGPGTRLTVT.

V and J are TRBV30 and TRBJ1-1, with 9 positions matching TRBD1. Germline loops: CDR1 GTSNPN, CDR2 SVGIG (reference sequence). This CDR3 region has 14 residues. After removal of 4 bases from V and 1 base from J, the junction contained 4 bases not matched to a gene. In DNA, the CDR3 is TGTGCCTGGACATCGGGACAGGGGAACACTGAAGCTTTCTTT. Translated, it gives CAWTSGQGNTEAFF.

The gene calls are TRBV4-1 and TRBJ2-2, with TRBD1 as a possible D gene (5 bases). The CDR3 loop spans 14 amino acids. Germline assignment: CDR1 MGHRA and CDR2 YSYEKL. The germline V and J ends were trimmed by 4 bases and 4 bases, with 10 bases remaining between them. The CDR3 loop is CASSPTGSTGELFF. Written as DNA, the CDR3 is TGCGCCAGCAGCCCAACAGGAAGCACCGGGGAGCTGTTTTTT.

This chain joins TRBV7-3 and TRBJ2-3; unclear D gene. CDR3 length: 12 residues. In germline, CDR1 is SGHTA, CDR2 FQGTGA. Trimming took 4 bases from V and 4 from J, leaving 6 bases between them. CDR3 sequence (DNA): TGTGCCAGCAGCTCCACATCAGATACGCAGTATTTT. Translating it yields CASSSTSDTQYF.

The chain combines TRBV19 with TRBJ2-3; possibly TRBD1 for D (5 bases). CDR3 length equals 15 residues. Trimming removed 5 bases from V and 0 bases from J, with 12 bases in between. The germline V gene encodes CDR1 LNHDA and CDR2 SQIVND (reference sequence). The CDR3: CASSPAGHSTDTQYF. CDR3 nucleotides: TGTGCCAGTAGTCCCGCAGGACATAGCACAGATACGCAGTATTTT. Supplemented by reference TRBV19 and TRBJ2-3, the full variable domain reads DGGITQSPKYLFRKEGQNVTLSCEQNLNHDAMYWYRQDPGQGLRLIYYSQIVNDFQKGDIAEGYSVSREKKESFPLTVTSAQKNPTAFYLCASSPAGHSTDTQYFGPGTRLTVL.

The chain uses TRBV7-9 and TRBJ1-1; the match to TRBD1 covers 9 bases. The CDR3 consists of 16 residues. With V trimmed by 1 base and J by 1 base, 4 bases remained unmatched. Germline loops: CDR1 SEHNR, CDR2 FQNEAQ (reference sequence). In nucleotides, the CDR3 is TGTGCCAGCAGCTTAGTCCCGGGACAGGGGAACACTGAAGCTTTCTTT. This gives the protein CASSLVPGQGNTEAFF.

This clone was picked up one time. The CDR3 DNA is TGTGCCAGCAGCTTGGATACGGCGGATGAAAAACTGTTTTTT. Translation gives CASSLDTADEKLFF. J is TRBJ1-4 and V is TRBV5-4; D remains unclear. The germline V and J ends were trimmed by 0 bases and 6 bases, with 9 bases remaining between them. Germline V lookup: CDR1 SGHNT, CDR2 YYREEE (reference sequence). The CDR3 loop spans 14 amino acids.